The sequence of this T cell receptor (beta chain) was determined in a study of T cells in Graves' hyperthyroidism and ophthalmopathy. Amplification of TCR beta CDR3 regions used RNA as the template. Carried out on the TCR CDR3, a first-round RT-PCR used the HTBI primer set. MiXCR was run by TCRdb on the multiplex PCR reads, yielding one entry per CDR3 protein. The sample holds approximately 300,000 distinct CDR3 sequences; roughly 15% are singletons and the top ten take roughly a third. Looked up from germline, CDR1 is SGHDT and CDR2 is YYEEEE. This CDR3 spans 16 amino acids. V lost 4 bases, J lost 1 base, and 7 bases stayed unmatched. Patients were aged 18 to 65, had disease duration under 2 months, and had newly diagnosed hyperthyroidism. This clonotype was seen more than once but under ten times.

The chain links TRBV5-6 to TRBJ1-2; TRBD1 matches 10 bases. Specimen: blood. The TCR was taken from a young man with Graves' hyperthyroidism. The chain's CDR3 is CASSLPGQGDNYGYTF. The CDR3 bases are TGTGCCAGCAGCCTACCCGGACAGGGGGATAACTATGGCTACACCTTC.